The subject of this entry is one TCR beta chain. At the DNA level, this CDR3 is encoded by other sequences in the same sample as well. This sample is drawn from a study of blood T cell repertoires in COVID-19. The germline gives CDR1 SGHTA, CDR2 FQGTGA. V lost 4 bases, J lost 4 bases, and 2 bases stayed unmatched. This CDR3 contains 14 residues. The data were produced by immunoSEQ multiplex PCR, yet TCRdb's version contains in-frame clones alone and is incomplete. The table shows about 230,000 clones, with 65% to 85% occurring only once. The receptor comes from a woman aged 80 or over with acute or convalescent COVID-19. Sequences were obtained from peripheral blood. The chain couples TRBV7-3 to TRBJ2-5; 11 bases are a match to TRBD2. The CDR3 DNA reads as TGTGCCAGCAGCTCCGGACTAGCGGGAGAGACCCAGTACTTC. Residues: CASSSGLAGETQYF.